This entry describes one T cell receptor (beta chain). The antigen is not known. The protocol was immunoSEQ multiplex PCR, while the TCRdb copy is restricted to in-frame clones and leaves out a portion. The data contain 12,000 to 15,000 clones, 90% of them singletons. The diagnostic colonoscopy in ulcerative colitis patients preceded any immunosuppressive treatment. The data were obtained in a study of pediatric ulcerative colitis. Turning to the study itself: Ulcerative colitis patients had pancolitis or left-sided colitis, with confirming histology. Whole-study findings and limits: Repertoires came from total lymphocyte DNA, so rare subsets like regulatory T cells may be missed.

The CDR3 extends over 13 amino acids. The germline V and J ends were trimmed by 1 base and 8 bases, with 10 bases remaining between them. The germline gives CDR1 SGHKS, CDR2 YYEKEE (reference sequence). The V and J genes are TRBV5-5 and TRBJ2-1; D possibly corresponds to TRBD2 (6 bases). Sequenced material: blood. The receptor's source is a boy aged 10-17 years with moderate ulcerative colitis. CDR3 DNA: TGTGCCAGCAGCTTGACTAGCAGCTATGAGCAGTTCTTC. Translated, it gives CASSLTSSYEQFF.